The 18 T cell receptor beta chains listed next were all sequenced from one sample in a study of OX40 agonist ivuxolimab in advanced cancers. Produced via immunoSEQ multiplex PCR; TCRdb's table is partial and in-frame only. In the table there are 50,000 to 70,000 clones, over 75% of which are singletons. Here the sequenced sample was CD4+ or CD8+ T cells sorted from blood, taken in a trial of the OX40 agonist ivuxolimab. Source of these receptors: an adult with an advanced solid tumor such as melanoma, head and neck, liver or kidney cancer.

The rearrangement links TRBV6-5 to TRBJ1-5; 8 bases are shared with TRBD1. After removal of 6 bases from V and 5 bases from J, the junction contained 6 bases not matched to a gene. The CDR3 totals 14 residues. The V gene's germline CDR1 is MNHEY and CDR2 SVGAGI. CDR3 in amino acids: CASSYRQGYQPQHF. The CDR3 region has the DNA TGTGCCAGCAGCTACCGACAGGGGTATCAGCCCCAGCATTTT.

The chain uses TRBV10-1 and TRBJ2-3; D call uncertain. V was clipped by 0 bases and J by 1 base, with 17 bases between them. The CDR3 runs to 18 residues. Germline lookup yields CDR1 WNHNN and CDR2 SYGVQD (reference sequence). CDR3 DNA: TGCGCCAGCAGTGAGTCGCTTACTCTTGGAGTTGGCACAGATACGCAGTATTTT. It codes for CASSESLTLGVGTDTQYF.

This sequence joins TRBV6-5 and TRBJ2-5, with D tentatively TRBD1 or TRBD2 (5 bases each). Germline CDR1 is MNHEY and CDR2 is SVGAGI. The CDR3 length is 14 residues. The V end was cut by 0 bases, the J end by 7 bases, with 12 bases between. The CDR3 spells CASSYSSGAGTQYF. CDR3 sequence (DNA): TGTGCCAGCAGTTACTCGAGTGGGGCGGGGACCCAGTACTTC.

The V gene is TRBV6-1, the J gene TRBJ1-2, with D unresolved. The V end lost 5 bases, the J end lost 4 bases, and 11 bases lay between the germline ends. This CDR3 comprises 13 residues. Germline V gene lookup returns CDR1 MNHNS and CDR2 SASEGT. The CDR3 region has the DNA TGTGCCAGCAGTTTTGGACGGACCTATGGCTACACCTTC. This gives the protein CASSFGRTYGYTF.

This chain links TRBV11-2 with TRBJ2-7; 7 bases match TRBD1. This CDR3 has 13 residues. Germline CDR1 is SGHAT and CDR2 is FQNNGV. V gave up 3 bases and J gave up 2 bases; unmatched junction bases: 1. CDR3 coding DNA: TGTGCCAGCAGCTTTGGGACAGCCTACGAGCAGTACGTC. This gives the protein CASSFGTAYEQYV.

The rearrangement joins TRBV27 to TRBJ2-3; the D is unclear. The CDR3 has 14 amino acids. V lost 2 bases to trimming and J lost 2 bases, with 8 bases between them. Per the germline V gene, CDR1 is MNHEY and CDR2 is SMNVEV (reference sequence). CDR3 sequence reads: CASSLDPFTDTQYF. The CDR3 coding sequence is TGTGCCAGCAGTTTAGATCCATTCACAGATACGCAGTATTTT.

This chain's CDR3 is CASSLSDAAYGYTF. The CDR3 DNA follows: TGTGCCAGTAGTCTCTCGGATGCGGCCTATGGCTACACCTTC. V gene TRBV19 combines with J gene TRBJ1-2, with D unclear. The CDR3 length is 14 residues. The V end lost 5 bases, the J end lost 4 bases, and 14 bases lay between the germline ends. The V gene's germline CDR1 is LNHDA and CDR2 SQIVND (reference sequence). Supplemented by reference TRBV19 and TRBJ1-2, the full variable domain reads DGGITQSPKYLFRKEGQNVTLSCEQNLNHDAMYWYRQDPGQGLRLIYYSQIVNDFQKGDIAEGYSVSREKKESFPLTVTSAQKNPTAFYLCASSLSDAAYGYTFGSGTRLTVV.

This chain connects TRBV5-4 to TRBJ2-7; D possibly matches TRBD1 or TRBD2 (5 bases each). This CDR3 spans 13 amino acids. Trimming took 2 bases from V and 4 from J, leaving 10 bases between them. CDR1 and CDR2 (germline): SGHNT, YYREEE (reference sequence). The CDR3 bases are TGTGCCAGCAGCTTATACGGGGCTTACGAGCAGTACGTC. This sequence encodes CASSLYGAYEQYV.

This clone was observed once. J is TRBJ1-3 and V is TRBV25-1, with D possibly matching TRBD2 (7 bases). The DNA end lines up better with TRBJ2-2; the J call may be wrong. The CDR3 has 15 residues. Germline V gene data show CDR1 as MGHDK and CDR2 as SYGVNS. The CDR3 nucleotides are TGTGCCAGCAGCATTAGGGGAGGGGGCACCGGGGAGCTGTTTTTT. Protein product: CASSIRGGGTGELFF.

The V gene is TRBV5-8, the J gene TRBJ1-4; D possibly corresponds to TRBD1 (5 bases). The CDR3 contains 15 residues. The V and J ends lost 0 bases and 7 bases respectively, with 13 bases between them. Germline V gene data show CDR1 as SGHTS and CDR2 as YDEGEE. The CDR3 here is CASSLAGDLIEKLFF. In DNA form, the CDR3 reads TGTGCCAGCAGCTTGGCTGGGGACCTTATTGAAAAACTGTTTTTT.

The chain uses TRBV7-6 and TRBJ2-7; TRBD1 agrees at 8 bases. This CDR3 has 15 residues. The V gene end was trimmed by 3 bases and the J gene end by 3 bases; junction bases not matched to a gene: 7. Germline CDR1 is SGHVS and CDR2 is FNYEAQ. Here the CDR3 reads CASSFIPGGGYEQYF. In DNA, the CDR3 is TGTGCCAGCAGCTTTATTCCAGGGGGCGGCTACGAGCAGTACTTC.

The chain links TRBV5-4 to TRBJ1-2, with no clear D. Trimming took 6 bases from V and 3 from J, leaving 15 bases between them. This CDR3 has 14 amino acids. Germline CDR1 SGHNT, CDR2 YYREEE (reference sequence). The CDR3 here is CASIDRHGDYGYTF. CDR3 bases: TGTGCCAGCATCGACCGGCATGGGGACTATGGCTACACCTTC.

With respect to this clone: One end of the junction fails to match germline, which may point to a read error. The rearrangement links TRBV9 to TRBJ1-2; D uncertain. This CDR3 comprises 12 residues. Germline CDR1 and CDR2: SGDLS and YYNGEE. The CDR3 region is CASSGIGADTVF. Written as DNA, the CDR3 is TGTGCCAGCAGCGGTATCGGAGCCGACACAGTCTTC.

This clone has only one observation. V and J are TRBV28 and TRBJ1-1, with D possibly being TRBD1 (5 bases). The germline gives CDR1 MDHEN, CDR2 SYDVKM. The CDR3 is made up of 14 amino acids. Deletions cut 3 bases from V and 4 bases from J, with 12 bases between. This chain's CDR3 is CASSFRGYLTEAFF. As DNA, the CDR3 is TGTGCCAGCAGTTTTCGGGGGTACCTCACTGAAGCTTTCTTT.

This clone is judged large. The CDR3 loop reads CASSLVPYNEQFF. CDR3 sequence (DNA): TGTGCCAGCAGCCTAGTCCCCTACAATGAGCAGTTCTTC. The gene calls are TRBV5-4 and TRBJ2-1; the D is unclear. Trimming removed 4 bases at V and 2 bases at J, with 7 bases between. The CDR3 sequence is 13 residues long. From germline, CDR1 is SGHNT and CDR2 YYREEE (reference sequence).

This sequence joins TRBV6-5 and TRBJ2-3; unclear D gene. The CDR3 has 13 residues. Trimming pared 3 bases from V and 6 bases from J, leaving 10 bases between. Germline V gene sequence: CDR1 MNHEY, CDR2 SVGAGI. Here the CDR3 reads CASSYQVSDTQYF. As DNA, the CDR3 is TGTGCCAGCAGTTATCAGGTCAGCGATACGCAGTATTTT.

This chain joins TRBV6-5 and TRBJ2-2; 7 bases line up with TRBD1. V shed 2 bases and J 0 bases; nucleotides not matched to a gene: 0. The germline CDR1 and CDR2 sequences are MNHEY and SVGAGI. The CDR3 has 15 amino acids. This CDR3 is CASSYGTANTGELFF. The CDR3 nucleotides are TGTGCCAGCAGTTACGGGACAGCGAACACCGGGGAGCTGTTTTTT.

In its sample, this clone was seen a few times. This chain uses TRBV27 with TRBJ2-5; 7 bases align to TRBD2. The CDR3 spans 16 residues. Per the germline V gene, CDR1 is MNHEY and CDR2 is SMNVEV (reference sequence). After removal of 2 bases from V and 4 bases from J, the junction contained 10 bases not matched to a gene. CDR3 bases: TGTGCCAGCAGTTTAGTGGGCGGGAGTGAGCGAGAGACCCAGTACTTC. It specifies CASSLVGGSERETQYF.